These 17 T cell receptor beta chains share one sample of origin, sequenced in a study of regulatory T cells in long-lasting Graves disease. Sequencing libraries for TCR beta were prepared with iRepertoire HTBI primers and Arm-PCR of CDR3 regions. TCRdb ran MiXCR on the multiplex PCR reads and lists one entry per CDR3 protein. The sample lists approximately 400,000 distinct CDR3 sequences, approximately 15% occurring once. The time point denotes: newly diagnosed GD, antithyroid drugs for less than 3 months. Making the TCR library involved RNA that had been extracted from PBMCs. This sample was also put to use in a study of T cells in Graves' hyperthyroidism and ophthalmopathy.

Sample: peripheral blood mononuclear cells (PBMCs), taken at new diagnosis, from a patient treated with antithyroid drugs. The source is a woman aged 25-40 years with Graves disease.

This clonotype appeared many times. The chain couples TRBV20-1 to TRBJ1-5, with TRBD1 matching over 10 bases. The J segment lost 2 bases and the V segment lost 3 bases, leaving 7 bases of the junction unmatched. The CDR3 spans 16 residues. CDR1 and CDR2 from the germline V gene are DFQATT and SNEGSKA (reference sequence). The CDR3 sequence is CSARQIGTGGNQPQHF. Here the CDR3 DNA reads TGCAGTGCTAGGCAGATTGGGACAGGGGGCAATCAGCCCCAGCATTTT.

The chain recombines TRBV6-5 with TRBJ1-5, with unresolved D. Trimming took 0 bases from V and 5 from J, leaving 17 bases between them. The CDR3 is 17 residues long. CDR1 and CDR2 from the germline V gene are MNHEY and SVGAGI. The CDR3 here is CASSYSPVPGSDQPQHF. DNA of the CDR3: TGTGCCAGCAGTTACTCCCCCGTCCCCGGGAGCGATCAGCCCCAGCATTTT.

This clonotype was seen many times. This chain uses TRBV2 with TRBJ2-6, with a weak D call TRBD1 (6 bases). Per the germline V gene, CDR1 is SNHLY and CDR2 is FYNNEI. Trimming stripped 8 bases from V and 0 bases from J, with 11 bases between. The CDR3 loop spans 15 amino acids. The CDR3 spells CASLGAFSGANVLTF. In DNA form, the CDR3 reads TGTGCCAGCCTGGGGGCTTTCTCTGGGGCCAACGTCCTGACTTTC.

In this sample, this clonotype turned up many times. The V call is TRBV28, the J call TRBJ2-3; D ambiguous. Trimming removed 3 bases at V and 3 bases at J, with 7 bases between. CDR1 and CDR2 (germline): MDHEN, SYDVKM. This CDR3 is 13 amino acids long. In DNA form, the CDR3 reads TGTGCCAGCAGTTTCGTGGATACAGATACGCAGTATTTT. It specifies CASSFVDTDTQYF.

This clonotype was counted ten times or more. The rearrangement uses TRBV20-1 and TRBJ1-1; D gene ambiguous. Trimming removed 3 bases at V and 3 bases at J, with 17 bases between. The germline V gene has CDR1 DFQATT and CDR2 SNEGSKA (reference sequence). CDR3 length: 15 amino acids. The CDR3 sequence: CSARRLHSEDTEAFF. For the CDR3, the DNA is TGCAGTGCTAGGCGGCTTCACAGTGAAGACACTGAAGCTTTCTTT.

This clonotype occurred many times. This chain uses TRBV6-5 with TRBJ2-1; 10 nucleotides align to TRBD2. The CDR3 extends over 15 amino acids. The germline V gene encodes CDR1 MNHEY and CDR2 SVGAGI. Trimming removed 4 bases from V and 2 bases from J; junction bases left unmatched: 2. Here the CDR3 reads CASSSAGGPYNEQFF. CDR3 coding DNA: TGTGCCAGCAGTTCAGCGGGAGGGCCCTACAATGAGCAGTTCTTC.

This clonotype was recorded at least ten times. At one end the junction does not follow the germline gene, possibly because of a read error. V usage is TRBV11-3 and J usage is TRBJ2-1; D unresolved. CDR1 and CDR2 (germline): SGHNT, YENEEA. The CDR3 totals 11 residues. The CDR3 loop is CASSLENEQFF. As DNA, the CDR3 is TGTGCCAGCAGCCTAGAGAATGAGCAGTTCTTC. Variable domain in full (rest from reference TRBV11-3 and TRBJ2-1): EAGVVQSPRYKIIEKKQPVAFWCNPISGHNTLYWYLQNLGQGPELLIRYENEEAVDDSQLPKDRFSAERLKGVDSTLKIQPAELGDSAVYLCASSLENEQFFGPGTRLTVL.

This clonotype has more than one count but fewer than ten. The chain carries TRBV27 and TRBJ1-1; 7 bases are shared with TRBD1. The CDR3 covers 13 residues. Trimming at V came to 8 bases and at J to 2 bases, leaving 5 bases not matched to a gene. Germline V lookup: CDR1 MNHEY, CDR2 SMNVEV (reference sequence). CDR3 loop: CASFNRGNTEAFF. The CDR3 DNA is TGTGCCAGCTTCAACAGGGGTAACACTGAAGCTTTCTTT.

The chain has TRBV9 and TRBJ2-1; D might be TRBD1 or TRBD2, each matching 5 bases. The CDR3 spans 16 residues. The germline CDR1 and CDR2 sequences are SGDLS and YYNGEE. V was trimmed by 4 bases and J by 0 bases, leaving 14 bases between them. The CDR3 loop is CASSRDPSSSYNEQFF. CDR3 nucleotides: TGTGCCAGCAGCAGGGACCCCAGCAGCTCCTACAATGAGCAGTTCTTC. Supplemented by reference TRBV9 and TRBJ2-1, the full variable domain reads DSGVTQTPKHLITATGQRVTLRCSPRSGDLSVYWYQQSLDQGLQFLIQYYNGEERAKGNILERFSAQQFPDLHSELNLSSLELGDSALYFCASSRDPSSSYNEQFFGPGTRLTVL.

The chain joins TRBV28 to TRBJ1-2; D is ambiguous. The CDR3 spans 15 residues. CDR1 and CDR2 (germline): MDHEN, SYDVKM. Trimming cost V 2 bases and J 4 bases, with 14 bases left between them. The CDR3 region is CASSLAWAKVYGYTF. The CDR3, as DNA: TGTGCCAGCAGTTTAGCGTGGGCAAAGGTCTATGGCTACACCTTC.

This clonotype was seen at least ten times. This chain uses TRBV27 with TRBJ2-1, with 12 bases fitting TRBD1. The germline CDR1 and CDR2 sequences are MNHEY and SMNVEV (reference sequence). Trimming removed 6 bases from V and 12 bases from J; junction bases left unmatched: 12. The CDR3 length is 15 residues. This CDR3 reads CASSTRDRGLQGQFF. DNA for the CDR3: TGTGCCAGCAGCACCCGGGACAGGGGGCTACAGGGGCAGTTCTTC.

This clonotype was seen many times. The CDR3 sequence: CASSLAGSPEAQPQHF. The CDR3 DNA reads TGTGCCAGCAGTTTAGCCGGCAGCCCGGAGGCACAGCCCCAGCATTTT. V is TRBV12-3 or TRBV12-4 and J is TRBJ1-5; D unclear. CDR3 length equals 16 residues. V was clipped by 0 bases and J by 7 bases, with 16 bases between them.

There are a few counts of this clonotype. V and J are TRBV7-9 and TRBJ2-1, with TRBD2 identical over 13 bases. The ends lost 4 bases at V and 2 bases at J; junction bases unmatched: 8. The CDR3 has 18 residues. From germline, CDR1 is SEHNR and CDR2 FQNEAQ (reference sequence). CDR3 DNA: TGTGCCAGCAGCTCTAGGACTAGCGGGAGTAAAACCTACAATGAGCAGTTCTTC. Protein: CASSSRTSGSKTYNEQFF.

This clonotype was seen a few times. The chain recombines TRBV24-1 with TRBJ2-3, with 7 nucleotides matching TRBD1. Per germline, CDR1 KGHDR and CDR2 SFDVKD. The CDR3 extends over 15 amino acids. The V segment lost 1 base and the J segment 3 bases; nucleotides outside the gene matches: 3. CDR3 loop: CATSDFHRGTDTQYF. DNA of the CDR3: TGTGCCACCAGTGATTTTCACAGGGGAACAGATACGCAGTATTTT.

This clonotype is a singleton in its sample. The chain couples TRBV11-1 to TRBJ2-4; 15 bases agree with TRBD2. The J call may be mistaken, given a closer DNA end match to TRBJ2-7. Germline V gene data show CDR1 as SGHAT and CDR2 as FQDESV (reference sequence). This CDR3 comprises 20 residues. CDR3: CASSQALGTSGRPDSYEQYF. CDR3 DNA: TGTGCCAGCAGCCAAGCTCTGGGGACTAGCGGGAGGCCAGACTCCTACGAGCAGTACTTC.

Many counts were recorded for this clonotype. The rearrangement joins TRBV11-2 to TRBJ2-2, with 10 bases aligning to TRBD2. This CDR3 spans 15 amino acids. Germline V gene data show CDR1 as SGHAT and CDR2 as FQNNGV. Trimming at V came to 8 bases and at J to 7 bases, leaving 10 bases not matched to a gene. The DNA of the CDR3 is TGTGCCAGCGCCCTGGGACTAGCGTTCAACGGGGAGCTGTTTTTT. This translates into CASALGLAFNGELFF. The full variable domain, its missing parts supplied by reference TRBV11-2 and TRBJ2-2, is EAGVAQSPRYKIIEKRQSVAFWCNPISGHATLYWYQQILGQGPKLLIQFQNNGVVDDSQLPKDRFSAERLKGVDSTLKIQPAKLEDSAVYLCASALGLAFNGELFFGEGSRLTVL.

The sample holds many counts of this clonotype. This chain connects TRBV12-3 or TRBV12-4 to TRBJ2-2; TRBD2 might be the D (5 bases). The CDR3 has 16 residues. V dropped 6 bases and J dropped 5 bases, with 19 bases sitting between them. CDR3 DNA: TGTGCCAGCAGAGGTGGTGTGGGGAGTGAAACCGGGGAGCTGTTTTTT. It yields the protein CASRGGVGSETGELFF.